The next 15 T cell receptor beta chains were all read from a single sample in a study of response to subunit inactivated influenza vaccine. One entry per CDR3 protein, called by TCRdb with MiXCR from the RT-PCR reads. The sample includes around 790,000 distinct CDR3 sequences, about 20% of them seen just once. This material consisted of PBMCs from blood, taken less than 6 days after vaccination. These receptors were taken from a man aged 45-60 years who received an inactivated influenza vaccine.

The chain combines TRBV11-2 with TRBJ2-3, with 11 bases that match TRBD2. The V gene's germline CDR1 is SGHAT and CDR2 FQNNGV. With 2 bases clipped from V and 5 bases from J, the junction kept 6 bases outside the gene matches. The CDR3 contains 16 residues. Here the CDR3 reads CASSLFLAGGIDTQYF. The CDR3 DNA reads TGTGCCAGCAGCTTATTTTTAGCGGGGGGGATAGATACGCAGTATTTT.

J is TRBJ2-5 and V is TRBV5-1, with D tentatively TRBD2 (5 bases). Germline CDR1 and CDR2: SGHRS and YFSETQ. This CDR3 has 17 amino acids. Trimming stripped 1 base from V and 0 bases from J, with 16 bases between. The CDR3 DNA reads TGCGCCAGCAGCTTGACTAGTGAGGGCAAGTACCAAGAGACCCAGTACTTC. It encodes CASSLTSEGKYQETQYF. Full variable domain (missing parts from reference TRBV5-1 and TRBJ2-5): KAGVTQTPRYLIKTRGQQVTLSCSPISGHRSVSWYQQTPGQGLQFLFEYFSETQRNKGNFPGRFSGRQFSNSRSEMNVSTLELGDSALYLCASSLTSEGKYQETQYFGPGTRLLVL.

The genes are TRBV6-2 or TRBV6-3 and TRBJ1-1; a weak D match, TRBD1 (5 bases). Trimming cost V 6 bases and J 0 bases, with 17 bases left between them. CDR1 MNHEY and CDR2 SVGEGT come from the germline V gene. The CDR3 has 16 amino acids. CDR3 nucleotides: TGTGCCAGCAGCAGACCCTCCCGGGGCCTGAACACTGAAGCTTTCTTT. Encoded protein: CASSRPSRGLNTEAFF.

This clonotype appeared a few times. The chain combines TRBV11-2 with TRBJ2-1; 7 positions agree with TRBD2. With 4 bases clipped from V and 4 bases from J, the junction kept 7 bases outside the gene matches. Germline values: CDR1 SGHAT, CDR2 FQNNGV. This CDR3 has 15 residues. The CDR3 DNA reads as TGTGCCAGCAGCTATCCGCGCGGGAGATACAATGAGCAGTTCTTC. Its translation: CASSYPRGRYNEQFF.

This clonotype was counted a few times. The chain has TRBV5-1 and TRBJ2-7; D possibly corresponds to TRBD1 (6 bases). Trimming left V 4 bases short and J 2 bases short, with 16 bases between. The CDR3 covers 15 residues. CDR1 and CDR2 (germline): SGHRS, YFSETQ. As DNA, the CDR3 is TGCGCCAGCAGCGGGGACAACCCGAACCCCTACGAGCAGTACTTC. This sequence encodes CASSGDNPNPYEQYF.

The chain couples TRBV5-1 to TRBJ2-2; D is perhaps TRBD2 (6 bases). Germline V gene sequence: CDR1 SGHRS, CDR2 YFSETQ. Trimming stripped 6 bases from V and 4 bases from J, with 22 bases between. The CDR3 spans 17 residues. The chain's CDR3 is CASNGGRLGGVTGELFF. The CDR3 nucleotides read TGCGCCAGCAACGGAGGAAGACTAGGCGGCGTCACCGGGGAGCTGTTTTTT.

V usage is TRBV6-5 and J usage is TRBJ2-5; the D gene is possibly TRBD2 (6 bases). V was trimmed by 4 bases and J by 1 base, leaving 10 bases between them. CDR1 MNHEY and CDR2 SVGAGI come from the germline V gene. The CDR3 runs 14 residues. CDR3 nucleotides: TGTGCCAGCAGTTTCCGCGGGGCCCAAGAGACCCAGTACTTC. Protein sequence: CASSFRGAQETQYF.

This clonotype was counted a few times. This chain connects TRBV5-1 to TRBJ1-1; TRBD1 might be the D (6 bases). The germline V gene has CDR1 SGHRS and CDR2 YFSETQ. V lost 1 base, J lost 0 bases, and 13 bases lay in between. The CDR3 runs to 16 residues. In nucleotides, the CDR3 is TGCGCCAGCAGCTTGAATGGTAACAGGGTGAACACTGAAGCTTTCTTT. Translating gives CASSLNGNRVNTEAFF.

The chain joins TRBV20-1 to TRBJ2-3; no firm D call. The CDR3 is 16 amino acids. The V end lost 5 bases, the J end lost 0 bases, and 18 bases lay between the germline ends. The germline gives CDR1 DFQATT, CDR2 SNEGSKA (reference sequence). Here the CDR3 reads CSAAPRRTFSTDTQYF. The DNA of the CDR3 is TGCAGTGCTGCCCCGCGACGGACCTTTAGCACAGATACGCAGTATTTT.

On this clonotype itself: A single base separates this from a much larger clone, so it may be a read error. This rearrangement joins TRBV18 to TRBJ2-3, with D hard to call. This CDR3 contains 12 residues. Germline CDR1 is KGHSH and CDR2 is LQKENI. The CDR3, as DNA: TGTGCCAGCTCACCAAGTCCAGATATGCAGTATTTT. Translating gives CASSPSPDMQYF.

V and J are TRBV6-5 and TRBJ1-5; the match to TRBD1 covers 9 bases. CDR3 length: 18 residues. V gave up 4 bases and J gave up 7 bases; unmatched junction bases: 17. Germline CDR1 and CDR2: MNHEY and SVGAGI. DNA of the CDR3: TGTGCCAGCAGTTCCATCCGTCCCGGGACAGGGTCTCAACAGCCCCAGCATTTT. As protein: CASSSIRPGTGSQQPQHF.

The V call is TRBV6-2 or TRBV6-3, the J call TRBJ1-6; 10 bases fit TRBD1. V dropped 6 bases and J dropped 9; count of bases not matched to a gene: 14. The CDR3 has 17 residues. Germline V gives CDR1 MNHEY, CDR2 SVGEGT. The CDR3 loop reads CASSPSGTGATVSPLHF. CDR3 sequence (DNA): TGTGCCAGCAGCCCCTCCGGGACAGGGGCGACGGTTTCACCCCTCCACTTT.

This clonotype was observed a handful of times. The J gene is TRBJ2-1, the V gene TRBV28; 12 positions match TRBD2. The germline V gene has CDR1 MDHEN and CDR2 SYDVKM. V shed 4 bases and J 3 bases; nucleotides not matched to a gene: 4. The CDR3 totals 16 residues. In DNA form, the CDR3 reads TGTGCCAGCAGTTCCACTAGCGGGGGGAACTACAATGAGCAGTTCTTC. This codes for CASSSTSGGNYNEQFF.

This clonotype appeared many times. The rearrangement links TRBV12-3 or TRBV12-4 to TRBJ1-2, with TRBD1 matching over 9 bases. The CDR3 totals 13 residues. J lost 5 bases, V lost 7 bases, and 5 bases had no gene match. CDR3 region: CASMWTGAYGYTF. The CDR3, as DNA: TGTGCCAGCATGTGGACAGGGGCTTATGGCTACACCTTC.

This clonotype was recorded at least ten times. The chain is built from TRBV12-3 or TRBV12-4 and TRBJ2-7; possibly TRBD1 for D (6 bases). CDR3 length: 13 residues. The V and J ends lost 6 bases and 3 bases respectively, with 12 bases between them. CDR3 protein: CASSKTGSYEQYF. The CDR3 nucleotides are TGTGCCAGCAGCAAAACAGGGAGCTACGAGCAGTACTTC.